Below are 14 T cell receptor beta chains sequenced from a single sample in a study of T cell changes during pregnancy in multiple sclerosis. Produced via immunoSEQ multiplex PCR; TCRdb's table is partial and in-frame only. This sample carries around 100,000 clones, around 90% of them seen once, and the ten largest clones take about 3.4%. This specimen consisted of peripheral blood, obtained in the second trimester of pregnancy. These receptors were obtained from a female donor with multiple sclerosis, enrolled in a pregnancy study.

This rearrangement joins TRBV5-8 to TRBJ2-6; TRBD2 matches 7 bases. V trimming: 1 base; J trimming: 3 bases; junction bases outside the gene matches: 1. The CDR3 contains 15 residues. Germline V gives CDR1 SGHTS, CDR2 YDEGEE. CDR3 coding DNA: TGTGCCAGCAGCTTGTCGGGGGGTGGGGCCAACGTCCTGACTTTC. Protein: CASSLSGGGANVLTF.

The chain uses TRBV28 and TRBJ2-2; 8 nucleotides line up with TRBD2. CDR3 size: 16 residues. V shed 2 bases, J shed 2 bases, and the junction held 4 bases outside the gene matches. Germline V CDR1 and CDR2: MDHEN, SYDVKM. CDR3 DNA: TGTGCCAGCAGTTTAGGACTAGCAGACAACACCGGGGAGCTGTTTTTT. Amino acids: CASSLGLADNTGELFF.

This clone appeared once. The V and J genes are TRBV30 and TRBJ2-7; TRBD2 aligns across 9 bases. V shed 1 base and J 8 bases; nucleotides not matched to a gene: 9. The CDR3 contains 14 residues. CDR1 GTSNPN and CDR2 SVGIG come from the germline V gene (reference sequence). CDR3 sequence (DNA): TGTGCCTGGAGTGGAAATAGCGGGAGTGGGAAGCAGTACTTC. Protein sequence: CAWSGNSGSGKQYF.

This chain connects TRBV27 to TRBJ2-7, with 8 bases lining up with TRBD1. Germline V lookup: CDR1 MNHEY, CDR2 SMNVEV (reference sequence). The ends lost 3 bases at V and 2 bases at J; junction bases unmatched: 6. This CDR3 contains 15 residues. This CDR3 reads CASSLEPGQAYEQYF. CDR3 sequence (DNA): TGTGCCAGCAGTTTGGAGCCGGGACAGGCCTACGAGCAGTACTTC.

V is TRBV9 and J is TRBJ2-6; D gene unclear. The V gene lost 4 bases and the J gene lost 0 bases, with 5 bases spanning the gap. This CDR3 contains 14 residues. Germline V gives CDR1 SGDLS, CDR2 YYNGEE. This CDR3 reads CASSPVSGANVLTF. The CDR3 DNA sequence: TGTGCCAGCAGCCCCGTCTCTGGGGCCAACGTCCTGACTTTC.

The chain joins TRBV19 to TRBJ2-6; 9 bases line up with TRBD1. In germline, CDR1 is LNHDA, CDR2 SQIVND (reference sequence). The CDR3 runs to 20 residues. Trimming cost V 5 bases and J 0 bases; bases outside gene matches: 14. The DNA for the CDR3 is TGTGCCAGTAGTCCCGGGACAGGGACGTCCCGTCGCTCTGGGGCCAACGTCCTGACTTTC. Its translation is CASSPGTGTSRRSGANVLTF. The whole variable domain, remainder taken from reference TRBV19 and TRBJ2-6, is DGGITQSPKYLFRKEGQNVTLSCEQNLNHDAMYWYRQDPGQGLRLIYYSQIVNDFQKGDIAEGYSVSREKKESFPLTVTSAQKNPTAFYLCASSPGTGTSRRSGANVLTFGAGSRLTVL.

Notes on this clone: Distinct nucleotide sequences in the sample also encode this CDR3. CDR3 amino acids: CASSQVAGGSYNEQFF. Written as DNA, the CDR3 is TGCGCCAGCAGCCAGGTAGCGGGCGGCTCCTACAATGAGCAGTTCTTC. This sequence joins TRBV4-3 and TRBJ2-1; 7 bases are a match to TRBD2. The CDR3 has 16 amino acids. Germline V gene data show CDR1 as LGHNA and CDR2 as YSLEER. J lost 0 bases, V lost 3 bases, and 5 bases had no gene match.

The chain is built from TRBV11-3 and TRBJ2-1; 8 nucleotides align to TRBD2. The CDR3 totals 16 residues. Germline V lookup: CDR1 SGHNT, CDR2 YENEEA. V was pared by 1 base and J by 2 bases, with 4 bases of the junction left unmatched. This CDR3 reads CASSLVFSGAYNEQFF. The CDR3 bases are TGTGCCAGCAGCTTAGTGTTTAGCGGGGCCTACAATGAGCAGTTCTTC. Together with reference TRBV11-3 and TRBJ2-1, the CDR3 gives the full variable domain: EAGVVQSPRYKIIEKKQPVAFWCNPISGHNTLYWYLQNLGQGPELLIRYENEEAVDDSQLPKDRFSAERLKGVDSTLKIQPAELGDSAVYLCASSLVFSGAYNEQFFGPGTRLTVL.

This rearrangement joins TRBV6-5 to TRBJ1-5; D unresolved. This CDR3 is 15 amino acids long. V lost 4 bases and J 0 bases, leaving 10 bases between the germline ends. CDR1 and CDR2 from the germline V gene are MNHEY and SVGAGI. CDR3 DNA sequence: TGTGCCAGCAGTTCGCGGGCGAGTAGCAATCAGCCCCAGCATTTT. Residues: CASSSRASSNQPQHF.

This rearrangement joins TRBV4-1 to TRBJ2-5, with 8 bases aligning to TRBD1. Germline V gene data show CDR1 as MGHRA and CDR2 as YSYEKL. The CDR3 covers 15 residues. After removal of 0 bases from V and 5 bases from J, the junction contained 5 bases not matched to a gene. In DNA form, the CDR3 reads TGCGCCAGCAGCCAAGATAGAACAGGGGGGGAGACCCAGTACTTC. This encodes CASSQDRTGGETQYF.

J is TRBJ2-3 and V is TRBV28; 10 positions agree with TRBD2. J was trimmed by 4 bases and V by 6 bases; bases with no gene match: 19. The germline V gene has CDR1 MDHEN and CDR2 SYDVKM. The CDR3 sequence is 19 residues long. The CDR3 bases are TGTGCCAGCAGCGCCGGGGTACTTCTAGCGGGAGCCCCCCCAGATACGCAGTATTTT. This translates into CASSAGVLLAGAPPDTQYF.

The sample holds one count of this clone. The genes are TRBV29-1 and TRBJ2-7, with D perhaps TRBD2 (6 bases). Germline V gene sequence: CDR1 SQVTM, CDR2 ANQGSEA. Trimming shortened V by 4 bases and J by 3 bases, and 16 bases separated the two germline ends. This CDR3 is 14 amino acids long. The chain's CDR3 is CSVGLRLANYEQYF. The CDR3 coding sequence is TGCAGCGTTGGTTTGCGGCTAGCGAACTACGAGCAGTACTTC.

The V and J genes are TRBV7-8 and TRBJ2-1; a possible D gene is TRBD2 (6 bases). Looked up from germline, CDR1 is SGHVS and CDR2 is FQNEAQ. The CDR3 is 16 amino acids. V lost 2 bases and J lost 2, with 13 bases in between. The CDR3 DNA is TGTGCCAGCAGCTTACCCGGAGGCGGGGCCTACAATGAGCAGTTCTTC. It encodes CASSLPGGGAYNEQFF.

On this clone itself: Other DNA sequences in this specimen translate into the identical CDR3. This chain connects TRBV5-1 to TRBJ2-7; TRBD2 is a possible D gene (5 bases). Looked up from germline, CDR1 is SGHRS and CDR2 is YFSETQ. Trimming cost V 2 bases and J 0 bases, with 6 bases left between them. The length of the CDR3 is 13 residues. The DNA of the CDR3 is TGCGCCAGCAGCTTAGAGGGCTCCTACGAGCAGTACTTC. It yields the protein CASSLEGSYEQYF.